The clone carrying this T cell receptor beta chain was observed a handful of times. The antigen is not known. The entry originates in a study of T-cell memory formation after mild COVID-19. Findings and caveats of the study: Cross-reactive memory appears to have joined, as suggested by some responding clones showing up in pre-infection memory. Day 15 to 85 contracting clones showed balanced CD4/CD8; day 15 to 37 expanders favored CD4+. What remained unconfirmed was the SARS-CoV-2 specificity of second-wave clones peaking on day 37.

A 5'RACE reaction primed in the constant segment made cDNA libraries of TCR alpha and TCR beta, and these carried sample barcodes and UMIs. TCRdb redid the calling of the 5' RACE reads with MiXCR, one entry per CDR3 protein. The data contain around 140,000 distinct CDR3 sequences, roughly a quarter of them singletons. Germline CDR1 LNHDA, CDR2 SQIVND (reference sequence). V dropped 6 bases and J dropped 4; count of bases not matched to a gene: 8. This CDR3 region has 15 residues. The sequenced sample consisted of PBMCs or a T cell subset sorted from them (not recorded which). The chain uses TRBV19 and TRBJ2-7, with 11 bases matching TRBD1. The TCR was taken from an adult woman who had mild COVID-19 (a few samples of this study predate the infection). Cell type and time point are not known. The CDR3 loop reads CASSLTGTGGYEQYF. The CDR3 nucleotides read TGTGCCAGTAGCCTAACCGGGACAGGGGGATACGAGCAGTACTTC.